The source of this TCR beta chain is a study of T cell responses to AZD1222 COVID-19 vaccine (dated by TCRdb to the early 2020s). Context from the whole study: A total of just over 230 trial participants underwent TCR sequencing, of whom approximately 210 received two doses of AZD1222 and about 25 received two doses of the MenACWY control vaccine. Trial participants were enrolled by age into 18-55, 56-69 and 70-plus year subgroups, with 148, 28 and 57 TCR-sequenced participants respectively. What the research found in general, with its limitations: Reportedly, almost half of the unique spike-specific TCRs recognized epitopes lying outside the regions that are mutated in the B.1.351 and B.1.1.7 variants. The vaccine-associated CD4 TCRs covered the entire spike protein, and the dominant responses fell in regions 160-218 and 743-854. A significant rise in spike-specific TCR breadth and depth was observed after two AZD1222 doses relative to day 0 and relative to MenACWY recipients. Most participants were white British and females outnumbered males, and the authors suggested that clonal diversity may have been underestimated. In the small 56-69-year group, the increase in depth fell short of significance, most likely because of low power. Only six or seven AZD1222 recipients were SARS-CoV-2 seropositive at baseline, limiting conclusions about previously exposed vaccinees. Because no samples from the day 14 peak response were available, repertoires could be characterized only after the peak T cell response.

As regards this clone: Its antigen remains unidentified. Nothing much larger sits one base from this clone, and base qualities are not available.

From cysteine to phenylalanine, the CDR3 is 14 amino acids long. The only DNA kept is the CDR3, 42 bases in frame from the first base. CDR1 and CDR2 (SGHNT, YYREEE) derive from the germline V gene (reference sequence). The junction shows trimming of 5 bases on V and 4 bases on J, and the gene matches do not reach 6 bases of it. The time point label corresponds to: about 28 days (+/-7) after the second vaccine dose. AZD1222 recipients given second doses at about 4 weeks or at about 12 weeks were pooled, since spike-specific TCR depth and breadth were not found to differ between the two schedules. Samples from vaccinated people were obtained from the UK trials COV001 and COV002, which included a single-blind randomized controlled phase 2/3 trial of AZD1222 (ChAdOx1 nCoV-19) in healthy adults. Trial participant PBMC samples were collected at day 0 and day 28 after the second dose for TCRbeta chain sequencing.

The CDR3 regions of human TCRbeta chains were analyzed by immunosequencing. The original pipeline was this. TCRs in the repertoires were matched against a reference library of SARS-CoV-2-specific TCRs that had been generated with the MIRA antigen-specificity platform. Breadth meant the fraction of unique TCRs that were SARS-CoV-2-associated, whereas depth meant the fraction of total T cells that were SARS-CoV-2-associated. Each spike-specific TCR was assigned to its reactive spike region and to a CD4 or CD8 class using the MIRA data. Log10-transformed breadth and depth values were compared by one-way ANOVA with Sidak's multiple comparisons tests. TCRdb mirrors the immuneACCESS table, restricted to in-frame sequences. Some clones are absent from its copies; in checked studies, under half trace to an unresolved V gene, and the reason for the others is unknown. Clone size and the V and J calls come from that table; the DNA yielded D and trimming. Present in this sample are 100,000 or so clones, approximately 90% of which were seen just once. The biggest ten clones account for about 6.1% of the sample.

Sequences were derived from peripheral blood, sampled 28 days after the second AZD1222 dose. Recombination joined TRBV5-4 with TRBJ2-1; 7 central bases correspond to TRBD1. The source is an adult who received the AZD1222 COVID-19 vaccine. The CDR3 has the sequence CASRAGGTYNEQFF. The nucleotide sequence is given as TGTGCCAGCAGGGCAGGGGGAACATACAATGAGCAGTTCTTC.